This T cell receptor beta chain was recovered during a study of blood T cell repertoires in COVID-19. Study as a whole: Sample material is recorded as cDNA or gDNA derived from T cells, B-cell-depleted T cells, or PBMCs.

Using immunoSEQ multiplex PCR, the repertoire was profiled, and TCRdb retains in-frame clones only, with some absent. The sample contains about 110,000 clones, over 80% of which appear only once. The V and J ends lost 3 bases and 2 bases, in that order; junction bases with no gene match: 8. Germline V gives CDR1 KGHSH, CDR2 LQKENI. The CDR3 sequence is 16 residues long. Sequenced sample: peripheral blood. The source is a woman between 25 and 40 years old with acute or convalescent COVID-19. The J gene is TRBJ1-1, the V gene TRBV18, with 8 bases aligning to TRBD1. CDR3 amino acids: CASSPYLGQGNTEAFF. For the CDR3, the DNA is TGTGCCAGCTCACCCTACCTAGGACAGGGAAACACTGAAGCTTTCTTT.